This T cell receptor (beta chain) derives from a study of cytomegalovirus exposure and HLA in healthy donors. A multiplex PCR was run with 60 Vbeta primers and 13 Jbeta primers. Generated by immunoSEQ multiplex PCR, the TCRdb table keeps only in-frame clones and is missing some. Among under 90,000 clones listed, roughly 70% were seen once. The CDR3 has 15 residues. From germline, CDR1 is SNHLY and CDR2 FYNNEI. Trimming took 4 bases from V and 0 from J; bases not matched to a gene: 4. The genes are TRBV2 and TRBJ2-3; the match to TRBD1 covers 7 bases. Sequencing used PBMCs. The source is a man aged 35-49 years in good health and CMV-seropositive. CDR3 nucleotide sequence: TGTGCCAGCAGTGCCGGGACAGCAAGCACAGATACGCAGTATTTT. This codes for CASSAGTASTDTQYF.